This T cell receptor (beta chain) came from a study of T cells expressing NK-cell markers (dated by TCRdb to 2019 to 2021). Turning to the overall study: Under ten donors provided sorted CD3+CD56+NKG2C+, CD3+CD56+NKG2C- and CD3+CD56-NKG2C+ T-cell subsets, whose TCR beta-chain repertoires were profiled. The libraries were sequenced on Illumina HiSeq 2000/2500, MiSeq or NextSeq, producing 2 x 150 bp reads. Of the eight sequenced donors, seven were found to be HCMV-seropositive and one was found to be HCMV-seronegative. All eight donors whose samples were sequenced were randomly selected healthy volunteers, three of them men and five women.

According to the germline V gene (reference sequence), CDR1 reads DFQATT and CDR2 reads SNEGSKA. The CDR3 starts with the cysteine, ends with the phenylalanine, and has 17 residues. DNA is not recorded here. Results and caveats for the whole study, not just this receptor: In roughly 6 donors, the dominant CD3+CD56+NKG2C+ clonotypes were found to rank among the top 10 CD8+ clonotypes and to make up about 1.0-7.5% of CD8+ T cells. Those dominant clonotypes were again the most abundant among CD3+CD56-NKG2C+ cells in a handful of donors, at about 25-60.1%. Whether the expanded NKG2C-expressing T cell clones were specific for HCMV antigens remained unclear.

TCRdb records Illumina HiSeq 2000 as the sequencer. The TCR beta cDNA libraries were made using 5'RACE template switching, a step that added both a universal primer site and unique molecular identifiers. Priming for cDNA synthesis came from the TCR beta constant segment, and two successive PCR amplification steps followed. Per the source publication's procedure: MIGEC was used to demultiplex reads and group the reads by UMI, and MiTCR was used to assemble and quantify clonotypes. To remove erroneous sequences, TCR cDNA sequences were retained only when supported by two or more reads. Downstream repertoire analysis used the tcR package, and clonotypes were matched across fractions by CDR3 nucleotide sequence plus V segment. VDJmatch was used to annotate antigen specificity against VDJdb, with one amino acid substitution allowed in CDR3. TCRdb reprocessed the reads, and each CDR3 protein sequence is entered once, without DNA. These V and J calls originate from TCRdb's pipeline instead of the authors' own analysis. The table for this sample records fewer than 400,000 distinct CDR3 sequences. The ten largest clones represent over 4% of the sample.

Remarks on this clonotype: Its recognized antigen is unknown.

HCMV serostatus was determined by detecting HCMV-specific IgG in serum with a commercial ELISA kit. Peripheral blood mononuclear cells were isolated from blood by Ficoll density gradient centrifugation. The sample comprised blood T cells: a sorted CD56 or NKG2C T cell subset, CD4+ or CD8+ T cells, or bulk PBMC T cells (not recorded which). The sequence joins TRBV20-1 to TRBJ1-1; as DNA is missing, the TRBD1 call by TCRdb cannot be tested. The sequence came from a man between 18 and 69 years old in good health. The CDR3 corresponds to CSASAGAGWGLNTEAFF.